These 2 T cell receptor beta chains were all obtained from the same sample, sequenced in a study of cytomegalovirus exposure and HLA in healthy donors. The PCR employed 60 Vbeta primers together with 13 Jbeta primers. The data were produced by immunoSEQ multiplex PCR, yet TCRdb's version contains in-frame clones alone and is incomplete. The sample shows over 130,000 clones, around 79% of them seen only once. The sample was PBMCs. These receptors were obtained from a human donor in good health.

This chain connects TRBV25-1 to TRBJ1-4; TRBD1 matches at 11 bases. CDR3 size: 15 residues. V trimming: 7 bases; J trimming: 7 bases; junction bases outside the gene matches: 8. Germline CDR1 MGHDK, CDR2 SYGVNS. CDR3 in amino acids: CASIPTGQGGEKLFF. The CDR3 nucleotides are TGTGCCAGCATTCCTACGGGACAGGGGGGTGAAAAACTGTTTTTT.

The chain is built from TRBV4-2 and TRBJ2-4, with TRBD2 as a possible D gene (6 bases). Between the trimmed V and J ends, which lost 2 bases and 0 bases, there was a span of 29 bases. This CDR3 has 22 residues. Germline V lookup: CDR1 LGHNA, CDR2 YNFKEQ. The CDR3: CASSQSIFTGVQSFIAKNIQYF. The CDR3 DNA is TGTGCCAGCAGCCAAAGCATATTCACGGGGGTTCAATCCTTTATAGCCAAAAACATTCAGTACTTC.